This is a list of T cell receptor beta chains from one sample in a study of blood T cell repertoires in COVID-19. Produced via immunoSEQ multiplex PCR; TCRdb's table is partial and in-frame only. Of around 170,000 clones in the sample, approximately 88% were seen once. The sample consisted of peripheral blood. The source is a woman aged 60 to 75 with acute or convalescent COVID-19. Each CDR3 is given with its conserved first and last residue. A D gene is named only where the DNA matches it firmly. Part of the rows lack a size; the others show once, few, many or a class for expanded clones.

j_gene	v_gene	abundance	d_gene	CDR3aa	CDR3nt
TRBJ2-7	TRBV19	NA	NA	CASSIIPGLAPYEQYF	TGTGCCAGTAGTATTATCCCAGGGTTAGCCCCCTACGAGCAGTACTTC
TRBJ1-5	TRBV2	NA	TRBD1	CASSDDRVENQPQHF	TGTGCCAGCAGCGACGACAGGGTAGAGAATCAGCCCCAGCATTTT
TRBJ2-7	TRBV5-8	NA	TRBD1	CASSSDRGTVYEQYF	TGTGCCAGCAGCTCGGACAGGGGGACGGTTTACGAGCAGTACTTC
TRBJ1-5	TRBV7-8	NA	NA	CASSLGRDQPQHF	TGTGCCAGCAGCTTAGGCCGAGATCAGCCCCAGCATTTT
TRBJ2-7	TRBV2	NA	TRBD1	CASRRRDSSYEQYF	TGTGCCAGCAGACGTCGGGACAGCTCCTACGAGCAGTACTTC
TRBJ2-2	TRBV6-5	once	TRBD1	CASSWTGGTGELFF	TGTGCCAGCAGTTGGACAGGGGGCACCGGGGAGCTGTTTTTT
TRBJ1-1	TRBV6-2/TRBV6-3	NA	TRBD1	CASSTSQGAWTEAFF	TGTGCCAGCAGTACCTCCCAGGGGGCTTGGACTGAAGCTTTCTTT
TRBJ1-1	TRBV18	NA	TRBD1	CASSAGQGLGTEAFF	TGTGCCAGCTCAGCGGGACAGGGGTTGGGCACTGAAGCTTTCTTT
TRBJ2-6	TRBV6-2/TRBV6-3	few	TRBD1	CASSSQGAHSGANVLTF	TGTGCCAGCAGTTCCCAGGGGGCCCACTCTGGGGCCAACGTCCTGACTTTC
TRBJ2-7	TRBV29-1	NA	NA	CSVEEGGGSYEQYF	TGCAGCGTTGAAGAAGGGGGGGGTTCCTACGAGCAGTACTTC
TRBJ1-4	TRBV19	NA	TRBD1	CASSPGQGREKLFF	TGTGCCAGTAGTCCCGGACAGGGGAGAGAAAAACTGTTTTTT
TRBJ1-2	TRBV6-5	NA	TRBD1	CASSHNQGGYGYTF	TGTGCCAGCAGCCATAATCAGGGGGGCTATGGCTACACCTTC
TRBJ1-1	TRBV11-2	NA	TRBD1	CASRRQGMNTEAFF	TGTGCCAGCAGGCGACAGGGCATGAACACTGAAGCTTTCTTT
TRBJ1-1	TRBV10-3	NA	NA	CAISESPYGDTEAFF	TGTGCCATCAGTGAGTCACCCTACGGGGACACTGAAGCTTTCTTT
TRBJ1-4	TRBV10-1	NA	TRBD1	CASRGQVGEKLFF	TGCGCCAGCAGGGGACAGGTAGGTGAAAAACTGTTTTTT
TRBJ1-5	TRBV24-1	NA	NA	CATSDSNHAVSNQPQHF	TGTGCCACCAGTGATTCCAACCACGCGGTGAGCAATCAGCCCCAGCATTTT
TRBJ1-1	TRBV2	NA	NA	CASRGRGGNTEAFF	TGTGCCAGCCGAGGGAGGGGCGGGAATACTGAAGCTTTCTTT
TRBJ2-5	TRBV30	NA	TRBD1	CAWSATGGLQTQYF	TGTGCCTGGAGTGCCACAGGGGGCTTACAGACCCAGTACTTC
TRBJ1-3	TRBV4-1	few	NA	CASSRDTFSGNTIYF	TGCGCCAGCAGCCGTGACACATTCTCTGGAAACACCATATATTTT
TRBJ1-3	TRBV5-4	NA	NA	CANGPSGNTIYF	TGTGCCAACGGTCCTTCTGGAAACACCATATATTTT
TRBJ2-3	TRBV5-5	NA	TRBD2	CASSPVVLRGGAGDTQYF	TGTGCCAGCAGTCCCGTGGTCCTCCGCGGGGGGGCTGGGGATACGCAGTATTTT
TRBJ2-5	TRBV6-1	NA	NA	CASSGAIMGRGETQYF	TGTGCCAGCAGTGGGGCAATCATGGGGAGGGGGGAGACCCAGTACTTC
TRBJ2-1	TRBV6-5	NA	NA	CASRESGEQFF	TGTGCCAGCAGGGAGAGTGGGGAGCAGTTCTTC
TRBJ1-5	TRBV28	many	NA	CASRTLGQNSNQPQHF	TGTGCCAGCAGAACCCTCGGACAGAATAGCAATCAGCCCCAGCATTTT
TRBJ1-1	TRBV10-1	NA	NA	CASSELVTGTEAFF	TGCGCCAGCAGTGAGCTGGTGACCGGGACTGAAGCTTTCTTT
TRBJ2-2	TRBV9	NA	NA	CASSPSELRSGELFF	TGTGCCAGCAGCCCCAGTGAGCTTCGGAGCGGGGAGCTGTTTTTT
TRBJ2-2	TRBV25-1	NA	TRBD2	CASSLAGGPGELFF	TGTGCCAGCTCACTAGCGGGGGGGCCCGGGGAGCTGTTTTTT
TRBJ2-1	TRBV19	NA	TRBD2	CASSIRLAGGPARGQFF	TGTGCCAGTAGTATAAGGCTAGCGGGGGGACCCGCAAGGGGGCAGTTCTTC
TRBJ1-2	TRBV27	NA	NA	CASSLSPPRQYGYTF	TGTGCCAGCAGTTTATCTCCCCCCAGGCAGTATGGCTACACCTTC
TRBJ1-2	TRBV14	NA	NA	CASSQDRPPGRTYGYTF	TGTGCCAGCAGCCAAGACCGGCCCCCCGGGCGGACTTATGGCTACACCTTC
TRBJ1-1	TRBV9	NA	NA	CASSVDVQGSNTEAFF	TGTGCCAGCAGCGTAGATGTTCAGGGGTCGAACACTGAAGCTTTCTTT
TRBJ2-3	TRBV28	NA	NA	CASSFYGGGTDTQYF	TGTGCCAGCAGTTTCTACGGCGGGGGCACAGATACGCAGTATTTT
TRBJ2-7	TRBV4-1	NA	TRBD2	CASSPMGTSGGEYEQYF	TGCGCCAGCAGCCCGATGGGGACTAGCGGGGGGGAGTACGAGCAGTACTTC
TRBJ2-5	TRBV6-2/TRBV6-3	NA	NA	CASSSSREYQETQYF	TGTGCCAGCAGTTCCTCCCGGGAATACCAAGAGACCCAGTACTTC
TRBJ2-5	TRBV4-3	NA	TRBD2	CASSQDFRLAGGETQYF	TGCGCCAGCAGCCAAGATTTTAGGCTAGCGGGGGGAGAGACCCAGTACTTC
TRBJ2-5	TRBV10-2	NA	NA	CASRTSRGSGETQYF	TGCGCCAGCAGGACTAGTAGGGGCAGCGGGGAGACCCAGTACTTC
TRBJ2-2	TRBV28	NA	NA	CASSDSNTGELFF	TGTGCCAGCAGCGACAGTAACACCGGGGAGCTGTTTTTT
TRBJ2-7	TRBV19	NA	NA	CASSGWTAGEQYF	TGTGCCAGTAGTGGTTGGACGGCGGGCGAGCAGTACTTC
TRBJ1-6	TRBV7-9	NA	NA	CASTNRSSPLHF	TGTGCCAGCACCAATCGGAGTTCACCCCTCCACTTT
TRBJ1-3	TRBV27	NA	NA	CASSLSGAGGNTIYF	TGTGCCAGCAGTCTATCAGGGGCAGGGGGAAACACCATATATTTT
TRBJ2-3	TRBV11-2	NA	TRBD2	CASSSWTSGGASDTQYF	TGTGCCAGCAGCTCCTGGACTAGCGGGGGGGCATCAGATACGCAGTATTTT
TRBJ1-6	TRBV5-4	NA	NA	CASSLVLGSSYNSPLHF	TGTGCCAGCAGCTTGGTCCTCGGTAGCTCCTATAATTCACCCCTCCACTTT
TRBJ2-4	TRBV5-3	NA	NA	CARSLRPGKRAKNIQYF	TGTGCCAGAAGCTTGAGGCCAGGGAAGAGGGCCAAAAACATTCAGTACTTC
TRBJ2-1	TRBV9	NA	TRBD2	CASSVASGGYNEQFF	TGTGCCAGCAGCGTAGCTAGCGGGGGGTACAATGAGCAGTTCTTC
TRBJ1-1	TRBV6-6	NA	NA	CAIPSMSGRGEAFF	TGTGCCATACCCTCAATGTCCGGGAGGGGTGAAGCTTTCTTT
TRBJ2-2	TRBV5-1	few	TRBD1	CASDRGDTGELFF	TGCGCCAGTGACAGGGGTGACACCGGGGAGCTGTTTTTT
TRBJ2-5	TRBV11-1	few	NA	CASSSTSQETQYF	TGTGCCAGCAGCTCCACGAGCCAAGAGACCCAGTACTTC
TRBJ1-5	TRBV3-1/TRBV3-2	NA	NA	CASSHVGGGAPQHF	TGTGCCAGCAGCCATGTGGGTGGGGGGGCGCCCCAGCATTTT
TRBJ2-5	TRBV9	once	NA	CASSDRGETQYF	TGTGCCAGCAGCGACAGAGGGGAGACCCAGTACTTC
TRBJ2-1	TRBV30	NA	TRBD2	CAWSRGGPSYNEQFF	TGTGCCTGGAGTCGGGGGGGACCCTCCTACAATGAGCAGTTCTTC